This entry concerns a single T cell receptor beta chain. Its antigen is currently unknown. The sample comes from a study of regulatory T cells in long-lasting Graves disease. Study-level findings and limits: Favored gene segments in persistent disease were TRBV28, TRBJ1-2 and TRBJ2-5.

Time point described: persistent/refractory GD, antithyroid drugs over 5 years with positive TRAb. After RNA was extracted from PBMCs, the TCR library was made from it. CDR1 is DFQATT and CDR2 is SNEGSKA in the germline V gene (reference sequence). J lost 6 bases, V lost 2 bases, and 3 bases had no gene match. The CDR3 consists of 14 residues. Arm-PCR of CDR3 regions and iRepertoire HTBI primers were used to build TCR beta libraries. TCRdb itself ran the multiplex PCR reads through MiXCR, one entry per CDR3 protein. The sample comprises roughly 300,000 distinct CDR3 sequences, around a fifth of which are singletons, and over 25% rests with the top ten.

The chain is built from TRBV20-1 and TRBJ2-2; 10 positions agree with TRBD2. The specimen comprised peripheral blood mononuclear cells (PBMCs), sampled when the disease was refractory, from a patient treated with antithyroid drugs. This TCR came from a female donor with Graves disease. DNA for the CDR3: TGCAGTGCTAGACAAGCGGGGGGGGCCGGGGAGCTGTTTTTT. Protein sequence: CSARQAGGAGELFF.